The entry below gives a single TCR beta chain sequence along with its context. The antigen is unknown. This sample is part of a study of T cell responses to AZD1222 COVID-19 vaccine. The CDR3 totals 15 residues. Deletions cut 1 base from V and 0 bases from J, with 10 bases between. CDR1 is GTSNPN and CDR2 is SVGIG in the germline V gene (reference sequence). Study-wide findings and caveats: Spike-specific TCR breadth rose after two AZD1222 doses, and depth rose as well. Donors were mostly white British, more females; clonal diversity possibly underestimated. Only a handful of individuals given AZD1222 were seropositive at baseline.

Assay used: immunoSEQ multiplex PCR; TCRdb lists only in-frame clones, some missing. The data show some 95,000 clones, roughly 90% seen once. This sample comprised peripheral blood, obtained on day 0 of MenACWY control vaccination. The chain recombines TRBV30 with TRBJ1-5; TRBD1 is a possible D gene (5 bases). The sequence was collected from an adult in good health. The chain's CDR3 is CAWSERGYSNQPQHF. CDR3 bases: TGTGCCTGGAGTGAACGGGGCTATAGCAATCAGCCCCAGCATTTT.